Listed below are T cell receptor beta chains from one sample, sequenced in a study of human T cells and chemical hapten exposure. MiXCR, run by TCRdb on the 5' RACE reads, gives a single entry per CDR3 protein. The table shows roughly 120,000 distinct CDR3 sequences, with 15% to 20% occurring only once. These receptors all come from a human donor in good health. The CDR3 runs from the conserved cysteine through the conserved F or W. A D gene is named only where the DNA matches it firmly. A row's size may be missing; if present it is once, few, many or a size class.

cdr3_aa cdr3_nt j_call d_call clone_size v_call
CAISDSQGAGYTF TGTGCCATCAGTGATTCACAGGGGGCCGGCTACACCTTC TRBJ1-2 TRBD1 . TRBV10-3
CASSSIPRGSDTQYF TGTGCCAGCAGCTCGATACCCCGTGGCTCAGATACGCAGTATTTT TRBJ2-3 . . TRBV7-8
CASSLATLAKNIQYF TGTGCCAGCAGCTTAGCGACGCTAGCCAAAAACATTCAGTACTTC TRBJ2-4 . few TRBV7-9
CASSSPAGSSSTGELFF TGTGCCAGCAGTTCGCCGGCGGGGAGTTCGAGCACCGGGGAGCTGTTTTTT TRBJ2-2 . . TRBV28
CASSLRGWTLEAFF TGTGCCAGCAGTTTAAGGGGATGGACGCTTGAAGCTTTCTTT TRBJ1-1 . few TRBV27
CASSPRSQGDLNTEAFF TGTGCCAGCAGCCCGAGGAGCCAGGGGGACCTGAACACTGAAGCTTTCTTT TRBJ1-1 TRBD1 . TRBV13
CASSPPSGGRSYEQYF TGTGCCAGCAGTCCCCCTAGCGGAGGTCGATCCTACGAGCAGTACTTC TRBJ2-7 TRBD2 . TRBV6-5
CASTPGTSQHNEQFF TGTGCCAGTACACCCGGGACTAGCCAACACAATGAGCAGTTCTTC TRBJ2-1 TRBD2 few TRBV28
CASSLVGGPLTDTQYF TGTGCCAGCAGCTTAGTAGGCGGGCCTCTCACAGATACGCAGTATTTT TRBJ2-3 . . TRBV7-6
CAWSAGFNTDTQYF TGTGCCTGGAGTGCGGGATTCAACACAGATACGCAGTATTTT TRBJ2-3 . few TRBV30
CASSLRLALPQETQYF TGTGCCAGCAGTTTACGACTAGCGCTCCCCCAAGAGACCCAGTACTTC TRBJ2-5 TRBD2 once TRBV27
CASSLAGLGLGQETQYF TGCGCCAGCAGCTTGGCTGGCTTAGGGTTAGGTCAAGAGACCCAGTACTTC TRBJ2-5 . many TRBV5-1
CSVTTGNTIYF TGCAGCGTTACAACTGGAAACACCATATATTTT TRBJ1-3 . few TRBV29-1
CASSNPSAHTDTQYF TGTGCCAGCAGTAACCCTAGCGCCCACACAGATACGCAGTATTTT TRBJ2-3 . many TRBV25-1
CASSDREPDTQYF TGTGCCAGCAGCGACAGGGAACCAGATACGCAGTATTTT TRBJ2-3 TRBD1 . TRBV2
CASSVIGSDSLVGSGNTIYF TGTGCCAGCAGCGTTATTGGCTCGGACAGCTTAGTAGGCTCTGGAAACACCATATATTTT TRBJ1-3 . . TRBV9
CASSLSGSGNTIYF TGTGCCAGCAGCTTATCAGGGAGTGGAAACACCATATATTTT TRBJ1-3 . . TRBV5-6
CASSRLEEQYF TGTGCCAGCAGCCGCCTGGAAGAGCAGTACTTC TRBJ2-7 . . TRBV7-2
CASSPGRTYNNEQFF TGTGCCAGCAGCCCAGGTAGAACTTATAACAATGAGCAGTTCTTC TRBJ2-1 . . TRBV7-9
CASSQDGGINEQFF TGTGCCAGCAGCCAAGATGGCGGGATCAATGAGCAGTTCTTC TRBJ2-1 . . TRBV3-1
CASSSEDRGQAFF TGCGCCAGCAGCTCTGAGGACAGGGGGCAAGCTTTCTTT TRBJ1-1 TRBD1 . TRBV5-1
CASSEGLANHEQYF TGTGCCAGCAGCGAGGGACTAGCAAACCACGAGCAGTACTTC TRBJ2-7 TRBD2 . TRBV11-3
CASCRASPKDYEQYF TGTGCCAGCTGTCGGGCTAGCCCAAAGGACTACGAGCAGTACTTC TRBJ2-7 . once TRBV9
CASSDAAGSGANVLTF TGTGCCAGCAGTGATGCGGCAGGCTCTGGGGCCAACGTCCTGACTTTC TRBJ2-6 . . TRBV2
CASSEWRAMNTEAFF TGTGCCAGCAGTGAATGGCGGGCCATGAACACTGAAGCTTTCTTT TRBJ1-1 . . TRBV2
CASSGYSGANVLTF TGTGCCAGCAGTGGGTACTCTGGGGCCAACGTCCTGACTTTC TRBJ2-6 . few TRBV6-1
CASSSGPDSGPAETQYF TGTGCCAGCAGCTCAGGCCCGGACAGTGGCCCAGCAGAGACCCAGTACTTC TRBJ2-5 . . TRBV7-9
CASSSRLGSSGRAPATGELFF TGTGCCAGCAGCTCCCGTCTGGGGAGTAGCGGGAGGGCCCCGGCCACCGGGGAGCTGTTTTTT TRBJ2-2 TRBD2 many TRBV9
CASSYIRELFF TGTGCCAGCAGTTACATACGGGAGCTGTTTTTT TRBJ2-2 . . TRBV6-2/TRBV6-3
CSASGRGQGGDYGYTF TGCAGTGCTAGTGGAAGAGGACAGGGTGGGGACTATGGCTACACCTTC TRBJ1-2 TRBD1 few TRBV20-1
CASSFLGQINSPLHF TGTGCCAGCAGTTTCCTAGGACAGATTAATTCACCCCTCCACTTT TRBJ1-6 . . TRBV27
CASSDWASNQPQHF TGTGCCAGCAGTGATTGGGCTAGCAATCAGCCCCAGCATTTT TRBJ1-5 . few TRBV2
CASRDDWAGNTIYF TGTGCCAGCAGGGACGACTGGGCTGGAAACACCATATATTTT TRBJ1-3 . . TRBV11-2
CASSLRRSYNEQFF TGTGCCAGCAGCTTGCGACGCTCCTACAATGAGCAGTTCTTC TRBJ2-1 . . TRBV5-8
CSASYGTGNQPQHF TGCAGTGCTAGTTACGGGACTGGCAATCAGCCCCAGCATTTT TRBJ1-5 . many TRBV20-1
CATLRRQGNTDTQYF TGTGCCACTTTACGACGGCAGGGGAACACAGATACGCAGTATTTT TRBJ2-3 . few TRBV2